The next 8 T cell receptor beta chains were all read from a single sample in a study of molecular identifiers for immune sequencing clone quantification. TCRdb fed the PCR reads into MiXCR, producing one record per CDR3 protein. Altogether around 460,000 distinct CDR3 sequences are present, around 25% being singletons, with the ten largest covering about 0.75%. Sequencing was done on a sample of naive CD8+ T cells from blood, with Jurkat cell RNA spiked in. Sample subset: FACS-sorted CD8+CD4-CCR7+CD45RA+ naive T cells. The receptors here all came from a human donor in good health. Some libraries in this study had Jurkat cell RNA spiked in.

The V and J genes are TRBV3-1 and TRBJ2-5; possibly TRBD1 for D (5 bases). Trimming pared 0 bases from V and 2 bases from J, leaving 22 bases between. The CDR3 is made up of 19 amino acids. Germline V CDR1 and CDR2: LGHDT, YNNKEL (reference sequence). The CDR3 loop is CASSQDWGDVSYVQETQYF. In DNA form, the CDR3 reads TGTGCCAGCAGCCAAGATTGGGGCGACGTCAGTTACGTGCAAGAGACCCAGTACTTC.

This clonotype turned up a few times. The chain has TRBV6-2 or TRBV6-3 and TRBJ1-5; 7 bases agree with TRBD1. V was pared by 10 bases and J by 3 bases, with 15 bases of the junction left unmatched. The CDR3 contains 16 residues. CDR1 is MNHEY and CDR2 is SVGEGT in the germline V gene. This chain's CDR3 is CATGPRTGNFNQPQHF. CDR3 coding DNA: TGTGCCACGGGGCCCCGGACAGGCAATTTCAATCAGCCCCAGCATTTT.

This clonotype was picked up many times. The J gene is TRBJ2-7, the V gene TRBV6-2 or TRBV6-3; D is uncertain. CDR1 and CDR2 (germline): MNHEY, SVGEGT. V dropped 1 base and J dropped 5 bases, with 12 bases sitting between them. This CDR3 has 14 amino acids. The CDR3 loop is CASSYFVGSDEQYF. The DNA for the CDR3 is TGTGCCAGCAGTTACTTCGTGGGGTCGGACGAGCAGTACTTC.

This clonotype was observed a handful of times. The CDR3 DNA is TGCGCCAGCAGCCAAGGGACAGGGAGACAATATGGCTACACCTTC. Protein sequence: CASSQGTGRQYGYTF. This chain connects TRBV4-1 to TRBJ1-2; TRBD1 agrees at 8 bases. This CDR3 comprises 15 residues. Germline V gene lookup returns CDR1 MGHRA and CDR2 YSYEKL. The junction had 6 bases not matched to a gene; V was cut back by 1 base and J by 5 bases.

The sample holds one count of this clonotype. Given a much more abundant clone one base away, this may be a read error. This chain uses TRBV2 with TRBJ2-5; D gene ambiguous. CDR3 length: 10 residues. Germline CDR1 and CDR2: SNHLY and FYNNEI. Trimming removed 3 bases at V and 7 bases at J, with 3 bases between. The CDR3 region has the DNA TGTGCCAGCAGTGACCGGACCCAGTACTTC. Its protein product is CASSDRTQYF.

In its sample, this clonotype was seen a few times. The rearrangement uses TRBV6-2 or TRBV6-3 and TRBJ2-2; perhaps TRBD1 as D (6 bases). This CDR3 contains 17 residues. The V gene's germline CDR1 is MNHEY and CDR2 SVGEGT. V was cut by 2 bases and J by 0 bases, with 13 bases left in between. The CDR3 protein is CASSYNLKGANTGELFF. CDR3 DNA sequence: TGTGCCAGCAGTTACAACTTGAAGGGGGCGAACACCGGGGAGCTGTTTTTT.

This clonotype has only a few counts. The chain carries TRBV11-2 and TRBJ1-1; D is unresolved. Trimming cost V 5 bases and J 2 bases, with 6 bases left between them. The CDR3 contains 12 residues. Germline V gene sequence: CDR1 SGHAT, CDR2 FQNNGV. CDR3: CASSQYNTEAFF. Here the CDR3 DNA reads TGTGCCAGCAGCCAATACAACACTGAAGCTTTCTTT.

Only one count was recorded for this clonotype. V is TRBV27 and J is TRBJ1-1; D remains ambiguous. Germline CDR1 reads MNHEY; CDR2 reads SMNVEV (reference sequence). Trimming pared 6 bases from V and 4 bases from J, leaving 18 bases between. CDR3 size: 15 residues. CDR3: CASRGVTSMSTEAFF. The CDR3 DNA follows: TGTGCCAGCAGAGGAGTGACTAGCATGAGCACTGAAGCTTTCTTT.